The T cell receptor (beta chain) under discussion was sequenced for a study of identical twins' blood T cells. Reared together, all three twin pairs probably met the same infectious agents and vaccines. Concerning this clonotype: Its target is unknown.

Libraries were made from RNA as TCR cDNA, using a modified protocol. Sample barcodes were added at both library ends during cDNA synthesis. TCRdb fed the 5' RACE reads into MiXCR, producing one record per CDR3 protein. The top ten clones hold more than 5.5% of a sample with roughly 340,000 distinct CDR3 sequences, about 28% of them seen once. Whole-study results and caveats: Twins shared about as many clonotypes as their cloneset sizes predicted.

Germline V lookup: CDR1 ENHRY, CDR2 SYGVKD. This CDR3 region has 16 residues. V was clipped by 0 bases and J by 3 bases; unmatched bases: 6. The sequence was obtained from a woman aged 18-49 years in good health. The rearrangement uses TRBV10-3 and TRBJ2-7; 9 bases align to TRBD2. The source material was PBMCs. The CDR3 loop reads CAISESASGVSYEQYF. The CDR3 bases are TGTGCCATCAGTGAGTCGGCTAGCGGGGTGAGCTACGAGCAGTACTTC.